Shown below are 13 T cell receptor beta chains from a single sample sequenced in a study of blood T cell repertoires in COVID-19. Sequencing was performed with immunoSEQ multiplex PCR; in TCRdb, only in-frame clones are kept and a portion is missing. The sample has approximately 170,000 clones; under 80% are singletons. Source material: peripheral blood. These receptors were obtained from a woman aged 45-65 years with acute or convalescent COVID-19.

The genes are TRBV3-1 (or the pseudogene TRBV3-2) and TRBJ1-2; TRBD1 might be the D (6 bases). The CDR3 has 16 amino acids. Trimming pared 6 bases from V and 6 bases from J, leaving 23 bases between. Germline loops: CDR1 LGHDT, CDR2 YNNKEL (reference sequence). In DNA, the CDR3 is TGTGCCAGCAGTCCCAATACAGGGACGACGACTCATGGCTACACCTTC. Translated: CASSPNTGTTTHGYTF.

The sample holds a few counts of this clone. The V call is TRBV5-8, the J call TRBJ1-1; D is possibly TRBD1 (5 bases). Germline-derived CDR1 and CDR2 are SGHTS and YDEGEE. The CDR3 covers 16 residues. The ends were cut back, 0 bases at V and 5 bases at J, with 17 bases in the middle. The CDR3 nucleotides are TGTGCCAGCAGCTTGGAGGTAGGGGTGAGGAGTACTGAAGCTTTCTTT. The encoded protein is CASSLEVGVRSTEAFF.

This clone was detected only a few times. The CDR3 coding sequence is TGTGCCAGCGCTGCGACTAGCTTGAACACCGGGGAGCTGTTTTTT. Residues: CASAATSLNTGELFF. The chain couples TRBV25-1 to TRBJ2-2; 7 bases are shared with TRBD2. The V gene's germline CDR1 is MGHDK and CDR2 SYGVNS. Trimming took 8 bases from V and 1 from J; bases not matched to a gene: 7. The CDR3 totals 15 residues.

The chain couples TRBV9 to TRBJ2-3; possibly TRBD1 for D (5 bases). The germline V gene encodes CDR1 SGDLS and CDR2 YYNGEE. V lost 4 bases, J lost 0 bases, and 15 bases lay in between. There are 16 residues in the CDR3. The CDR3 DNA is TGTGCCAGCAGCCGGGTAGTTAGGGGCAGCACAGATACGCAGTATTTT. It codes for CASSRVVRGSTDTQYF.

The chain is built from TRBV7-2 and TRBJ1-6; TRBD1 is a possible D gene (5 bases). Trimming pared 1 base from V and 6 bases from J, leaving 10 bases between. Germline values: CDR1 SGHTA, CDR2 FQGNSA. CDR3 length equals 15 residues. The CDR3 DNA reads as TGTGCCAGCAGCTTAGTAGGGGCGCGTAATTCACCCCTCCACTTT. Its translation: CASSLVGARNSPLHF.

The genes are TRBV10-2 and TRBJ1-3; the D is unclear. The CDR3 sequence is 14 residues long. In germline, CDR1 is WSHSY, CDR2 SAAADI. The V end was cut by 3 bases, the J end by 0 bases, with 6 bases between. The CDR3 is CASSEGGSGNTIYF. CDR3 DNA sequence: TGCGCCAGCAGTGAAGGCGGCTCTGGAAACACCATATATTTT.

This clone came up a few times. The chain uses TRBV10-3 and TRBJ1-2; D remains unclear. CDR1 and CDR2 (germline): ENHRY, SYGVKD. This CDR3 is 12 amino acids long. Trimming stripped 4 bases from V and 8 bases from J, with 11 bases between. The CDR3 loop is CAISGLEGGYTF. CDR3 nucleotide sequence: TGTGCCATCAGTGGCTTGGAGGGAGGCTACACCTTC.

V gene TRBV6-5 combines with J gene TRBJ1-1; D possibly corresponds to TRBD1 (5 bases). The CDR3 length is 12 residues. Germline assignment: CDR1 MNHEY and CDR2 SVGAGI. V was clipped by 2 bases and J by 9 bases, with 10 bases between them. CDR3 DNA sequence: TGTGCCAGCAGTTACGGGCAGGGTAAAGCTTTCTTT. It encodes CASSYGQGKAFF.

The rearrangement joins TRBV19 to TRBJ1-5; 8 bases map to TRBD1. With 6 bases clipped from V and 5 bases from J, the junction kept 12 bases outside the gene matches. The germline gives CDR1 LNHDA, CDR2 SQIVND (reference sequence). The CDR3 totals 16 residues. This CDR3 is CASSVPGQVYDQPQHF. The CDR3 DNA is TGTGCCAGTAGCGTCCCGGGACAGGTTTATGATCAGCCCCAGCATTTT.

The V gene is TRBV6-5, the J gene TRBJ1-5; 9 bases align to TRBD1. Germline V gene lookup returns CDR1 MNHEY and CDR2 SVGAGI. The CDR3 contains 13 residues. The ends lost 6 bases at V and 9 bases at J; junction bases unmatched: 6. CDR3 sequence: CASSLGQGRPQHF. The CDR3 DNA reads TGTGCCAGCAGCCTTGGACAGGGGAGGCCCCAGCATTTT.

Here the CDR3 reads CAIRAPGNNQPQHF. The CDR3 DNA reads as TGTGCCATCCGGGCCCCCGGGAACAATCAGCCCCAGCATTTT. The rearrangement joins TRBV10-3 to TRBJ1-5, with D unclear. The CDR3 is 14 amino acids. The V end was cut by 8 bases, the J end by 3 bases, with 14 bases between. CDR1 is ENHRY, CDR2 SYGVKD, per germline.

This clone has more than one count but fewer than ten. J is TRBJ2-1 and V is TRBV7-2; D might be TRBD2 (5 bases). Germline V gene sequence: CDR1 SGHTA, CDR2 FQGNSA. Trimming left V 5 bases short and J 4 bases short, with 6 bases between. The CDR3 is 12 amino acids. The chain's CDR3 is CASSRDYNEQFF. CDR3 DNA sequence: TGTGCCAGCAGCCGGGATTACAATGAGCAGTTCTTC.

The V call is TRBV24-1, the J call TRBJ2-7; D may be TRBD2 (6 bases). V dropped 1 base and J dropped 3 bases, with 6 bases sitting between them. Germline-derived CDR1 and CDR2 are KGHDR and SFDVKD. This CDR3 spans 13 amino acids. This CDR3 is CATSDFGGYEQYF. The CDR3 DNA is TGTGCCACCAGTGATTTCGGGGGCTACGAGCAGTACTTC.